The clone carrying this TCR beta chain is classed as medium-sized (0.01 to 0.1%). The data derive from a study of control samples from healthy donors and cancer patients. This table comes from immunoSEQ multiplex PCR, and its TCRdb copy is limited to in-frame clones, with some not included. This sample has 95,000 to 150,000 clones, with approximately 89% found just once. What was sequenced was blood. The receptor was derived from a man in his sixties in good health.

The CDR3 loop reads CAWSVQANQPQHF. The CDR3 region has the DNA TGTGCCTGGAGTGTTCAGGCGAATCAGCCCCAGCATTTT. The V call is TRBV30, the J call TRBJ1-5; unclear D gene. Germline V gene lookup returns CDR1 GTSNPN and CDR2 SVGIG (reference sequence). The length of the CDR3 is 13 residues. V dropped 0 bases and J dropped 4 bases, with 7 bases sitting between them.